The clone carrying this TCR beta chain was seen more than once but under ten times. According to the study, TCR beta libraries were built with iRepertoire HTBI primers and CDR3-region Arm-PCR. Each CDR3 protein gets one entry after TCRdb re-called the multiplex PCR reads with MiXCR. The sample holds some 450,000 distinct CDR3 sequences, 20% to 30% seen once. Per germline, CDR1 MDHEN and CDR2 SYDVKM. The V and J ends lost 4 bases and 7 bases, in that order; junction bases with no gene match: 11. CDR3 length equals 17 residues. The data are from a study of regulatory T cells in long-lasting Graves disease. The time point here: persistent/refractory GD, antithyroid drugs over 5 years with positive TRAb. PBMCs were the source of the RNA used for TCR sequencing.

The receptor was derived from a female donor with Graves disease. Sequenced material: peripheral blood mononuclear cells (PBMCs), taken when the disease was refractory, from a patient treated with antithyroid drugs. The V gene is TRBV28, the J gene TRBJ2-1; 12 bases are a match to TRBD2. CDR3 in amino acids: CASSSGLAGIGVNEQFF. In DNA form, the CDR3 reads TGTGCCAGCAGTTCCGGACTAGCGGGAATTGGTGTGAATGAGCAGTTCTTC.